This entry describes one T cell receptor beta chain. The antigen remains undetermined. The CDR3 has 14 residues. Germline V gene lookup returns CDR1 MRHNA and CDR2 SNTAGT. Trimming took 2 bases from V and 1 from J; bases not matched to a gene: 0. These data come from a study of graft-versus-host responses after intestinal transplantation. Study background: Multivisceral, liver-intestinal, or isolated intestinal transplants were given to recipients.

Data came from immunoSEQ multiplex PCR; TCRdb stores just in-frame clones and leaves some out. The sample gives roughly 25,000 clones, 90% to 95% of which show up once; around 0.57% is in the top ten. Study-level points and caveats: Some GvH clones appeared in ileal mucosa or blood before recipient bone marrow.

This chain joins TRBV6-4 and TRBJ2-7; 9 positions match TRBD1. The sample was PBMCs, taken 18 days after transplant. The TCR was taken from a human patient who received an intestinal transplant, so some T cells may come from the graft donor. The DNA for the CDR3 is TGTGCCAGCAGTGACGGGACAGGGTCCTACGAGCAGTACTTC. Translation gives CASSDGTGSYEQYF.